This entry is about one T cell receptor (beta chain). The germline V gene encodes CDR1 SGHRS and CDR2 YFSETQ. This CDR3 has 16 residues. V gave up 0 bases and J gave up 10 bases, with 20 bases separating them. This record belongs to a study of OX40 agonist ivuxolimab in advanced cancers. Measured with immunoSEQ multiplex PCR; TCRdb has only the in-frame clones, and not every one. The repertoire holds tens of thousands of clones, with around 92% as singletons. The V call is TRBV5-1, the J call TRBJ2-1, with D possibly called TRBD1 or TRBD2 (8 bases each). The clonotype originates from an adult with an advanced solid tumor such as melanoma, head and neck, liver or kidney cancer. The sequenced sample was CD4+ or CD8+ T cells sorted from blood, obtained in a trial of the OX40 agonist ivuxolimab. The DNA of the CDR3 is TGCGCCAGCAGCTTGGAGCCTAGCGGGTGGACAGGGGAGCAGTTCTTC. Its translation: CASSLEPSGWTGEQFF.